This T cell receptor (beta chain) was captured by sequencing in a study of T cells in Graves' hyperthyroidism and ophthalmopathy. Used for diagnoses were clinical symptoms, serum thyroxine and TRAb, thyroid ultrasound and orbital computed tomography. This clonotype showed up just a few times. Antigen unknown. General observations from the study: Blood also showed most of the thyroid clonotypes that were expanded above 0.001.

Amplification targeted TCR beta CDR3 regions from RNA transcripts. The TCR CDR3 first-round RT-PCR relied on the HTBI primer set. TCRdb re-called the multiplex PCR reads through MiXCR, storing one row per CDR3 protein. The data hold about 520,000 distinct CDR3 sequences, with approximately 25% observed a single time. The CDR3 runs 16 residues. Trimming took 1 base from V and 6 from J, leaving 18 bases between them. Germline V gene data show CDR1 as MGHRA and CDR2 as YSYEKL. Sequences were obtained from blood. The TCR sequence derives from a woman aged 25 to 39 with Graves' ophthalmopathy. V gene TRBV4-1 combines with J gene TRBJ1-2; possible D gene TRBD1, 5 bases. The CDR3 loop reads CASSQVRDPGFDGYTF. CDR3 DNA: TGCGCCAGCAGCCAAGTCAGGGACCCCGGTTTTGATGGCTACACCTTC.